The clone carrying this T cell receptor beta chain counts as medium-sized. Sequencing used immunoSEQ multiplex PCR; TCRdb keeps in-frame clones, though not all of them. The table shows about 9,200 clones, with roughly 60% occurring only once. This record comes from a study of tumour-infiltrating T cells in Burkitt lymphoma. Across the whole study: Survival, overall and progression-free, tracked with productive clonality.

The CDR3 is 16 amino acids. V lost 0 bases, J lost 3 bases, and 12 bases lay in between. The germline gives CDR1 LNHDA, CDR2 SQIVND (reference sequence). The sample was tumor tissue. V is TRBV19 and J is TRBJ1-5, with D possibly matching TRBD1 (6 bases). This sequence originates from a human donor with diffuse large B-cell lymphoma. CDR3 loop: CASSIDGGLANQPQHF. DNA for the CDR3: TGTGCCAGTAGTATAGACGGGGGGCTCGCCAATCAGCCCCAGCATTTT.